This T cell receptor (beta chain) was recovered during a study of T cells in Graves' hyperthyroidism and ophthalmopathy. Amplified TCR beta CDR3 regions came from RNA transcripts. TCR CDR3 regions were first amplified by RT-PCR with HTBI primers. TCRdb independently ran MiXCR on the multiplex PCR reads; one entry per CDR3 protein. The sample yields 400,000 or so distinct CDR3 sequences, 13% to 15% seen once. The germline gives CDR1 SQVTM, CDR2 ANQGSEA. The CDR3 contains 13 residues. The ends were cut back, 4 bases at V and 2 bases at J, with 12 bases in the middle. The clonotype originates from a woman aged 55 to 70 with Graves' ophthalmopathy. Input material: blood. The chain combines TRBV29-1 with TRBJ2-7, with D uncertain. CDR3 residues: CSVASRSPYEQYF. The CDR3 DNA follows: TGCAGCGTTGCTTCCAGGAGTCCCTACGAGCAGTACTTC.